This TCR beta chain came from a study of neoadjuvant nivolumab and ipilimumab in lung cancer (dated by TCRdb to the early 2020s). As for the study more broadly: Nivolumab was given at 3 mg/kg intravenously on days 1, 15 and 29, and the combination arm added ipilimumab 1 mg/kg on day 1 only. The study compared TCR repertoires in pretherapy (baseline) peripheral blood with TCR repertoires in tumors resected at surgery following neoadjuvant immune checkpoint blockade. Matched pretherapy and resected tumor pairs were analyzed for seven patients: four treated with nivolumab and three with nivolumab plus ipilimumab. The major pathologic response (MPR) rate in the intention-to-treat population in each study arm was designated as the primary trial endpoint. The trial treated roughly 42 patients with operable NSCLC: 23 were randomized to nivolumab monotherapy and around 21 to nivolumab plus ipilimumab.

What the authors observed across the whole study: A small number of samples underwent TCR sequencing. Greater TCR richness and clonality were observed in resected tumors than in tumor-adjacent uninvolved lung, and increases were observed in more dual-therapy-treated tumors. TCR richness in pretherapy blood showed a positive correlation with richness in tumors resected after neoadjuvant therapy (Spearman R of about 0.81). Tumor T-cell richness and clonality rose from pretherapy to surgery in three of three dual-therapy tumors but in only two of four nivolumab-treated tumors. No significant correlation was found between TCR clonality and pathologic tumor regression, and only a single major-pathologic-response sample was available for the analysis of TCR clonality versus pathologic tumor regression.

According to the study, the label for this sample's time point signals: pretherapy, before neoadjuvant immune checkpoint inhibitors. Samples came from the phase 2 randomized NEOSTAR trial, which tested neoadjuvant nivolumab or nivolumab plus ipilimumab followed by surgery in operable NSCLC. This clone came up once. The target of this receptor is not known. No much larger clonotype is one base removed from it; base qualities were not supplied. V is cut by 4 bases and J by 2 bases, and the space between the germline ends is 14 bases. Via the germline V gene, CDR1 is MNHEY and CDR2 SVGAGI. Counted from cysteine to phenylalanine, this CDR3 has 15 amino acids. Here the CDR3 DNA is all that survives: 45 bases in frame from base 1. Libraries came from the immunoSEQ multiplex PCR assay. On the authors' methods: Repertoires were summarized in terms of richness and clonality, and significantly expanded and contracted clones between pre- and post-therapy samples were identified. TCRdb took this table from immuneACCESS and kept in-frame rearrangements with V and J called. Such tables lack part of the clones; where checked against another copy, unresolved V genes explain under half of the gap, and the rest is unexplained. V, J and clone size are those of that table, while D and trimming were read from the DNA. The sample profile shows about 1,900 clones; over 70% of them were found once. The top ten constitute about 4% of the sample.

This chain is built from TRBV6-5 and TRBJ2-5; matching of 6 bases hints at TRBD1 as the D gene. This material consisted of tumor tissue, taken before neoadjuvant nivolumab, alone or with ipilimumab. The sequence derives from an adult with non-small cell lung cancer. At the DNA level, the sequence is TGTGCCAGCAGTTTACAGGGAAGACAACAAGAGACCCAGTACTTC. Its coded protein is CASSLQGRQQETQYF.